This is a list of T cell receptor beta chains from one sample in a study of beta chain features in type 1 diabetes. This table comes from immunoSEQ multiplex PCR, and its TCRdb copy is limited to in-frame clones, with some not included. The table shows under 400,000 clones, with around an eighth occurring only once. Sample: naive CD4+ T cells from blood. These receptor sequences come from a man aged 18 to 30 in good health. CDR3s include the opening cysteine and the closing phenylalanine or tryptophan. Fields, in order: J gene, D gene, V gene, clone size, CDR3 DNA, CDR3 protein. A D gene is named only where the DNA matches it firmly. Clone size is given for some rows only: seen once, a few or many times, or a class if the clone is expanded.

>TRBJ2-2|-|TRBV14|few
TGTGCCAGCAGCACTTTAAGCGGCCTGGGGACCGGGGAGCTGTTTTTT
CASSTLSGLGTGELFF
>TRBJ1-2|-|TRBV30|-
TGTGCCTGGAGTCCAGGGTACTATGGCTACACCTTC
CAWSPGYYGYTF
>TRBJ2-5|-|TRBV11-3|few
TGTGCCAGCAGCCGAGGCGGGTCAGGCGGGAAGGAGACCCAGTACTTC
CASSRGGSGGKETQYF
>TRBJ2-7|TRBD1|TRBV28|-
TGTGCCAGCAGTTCCCCCCCGGGACAGGATTACGAGCAGTACTTC
CASSSPPGQDYEQYF
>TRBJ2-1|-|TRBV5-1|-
TGCGCCAGCAGCGTCCTTGCGGCCTACAATGAGCAGTTCTTC
CASSVLAAYNEQFF
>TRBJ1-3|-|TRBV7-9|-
TGTGCCAGCAGTTCCCAGGGAACATCGCGGGGAAACACCATATATTTT
CASSSQGTSRGNTIYF
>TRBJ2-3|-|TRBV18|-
TGTGCCAGCACCCTCGGGGGCACAGATACGCAGTATTTT
CASTLGGTDTQYF
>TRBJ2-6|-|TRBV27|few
TGTGCCAGCAGTTCGCGACTCAGGGTATCTGGGGCCAACGTCCTGACTTTC
CASSSRLRVSGANVLTF
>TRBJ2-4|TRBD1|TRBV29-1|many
TGCAGCGTTTCCGGGACAGGGAGAAACATTCAGTACTTC
CSVSGTGRNIQYF
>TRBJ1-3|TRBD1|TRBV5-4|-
TGTGCCAGCAGATATCAGGGGGATCCCTCTGGAAACACCATATATTTT
CASRYQGDPSGNTIYF
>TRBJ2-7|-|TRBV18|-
TGTGCCAGCTCACCCGACGTTCGGGGGAGCGAGCAGTACTTC
CASSPDVRGSEQYF
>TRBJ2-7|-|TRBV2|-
TGTGCCAGCAGCTCGGGCGGGGACGAGCAGTACTTC
CASSSGGDEQYF
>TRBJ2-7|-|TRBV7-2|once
TGTGCCAGCAGCCCCACCCTCGGGGTAACCTACGAGCAGTACTTC
CASSPTLGVTYEQYF
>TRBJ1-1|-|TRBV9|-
TGTGCCAGCAGCGAGCGGGACGGAGAAGCTTTCTTT
CASSERDGEAFF
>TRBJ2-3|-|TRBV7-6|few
TGTGCCAGCAGCTTAGCGGGGGGGCTGATGGGTACAGATACGCAGTATTTT
CASSLAGGLMGTDTQYF
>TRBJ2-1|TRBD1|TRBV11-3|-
TGTGCCAGCAGCTTGACCGGGACAGGGGGATCCCAGTTCTTC
CASSLTGTGGSQFF
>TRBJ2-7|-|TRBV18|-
TGTGCCAGCTCACCCTTAGACGGTAACTACGAGGAGCAGTACTTC
CASSPLDGNYEEQYF
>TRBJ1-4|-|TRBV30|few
TGTGCCTGGACAGGGGCCGAAAAACTGTTTTTT
CAWTGAEKLFF
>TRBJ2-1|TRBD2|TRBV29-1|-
TGCAGCGCTGGACTAGCGGGAGCATTCTACAATGAGCAGTTCTTC
CSAGLAGAFYNEQFF
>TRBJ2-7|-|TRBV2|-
TGTGCCAGTCAGACAGGCCGAGCTACCTACGAGCAGTACTTC
CASQTGRATYEQYF
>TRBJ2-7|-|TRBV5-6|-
TGTGCCAGCAGCTTGGGCAGACTCTACGAGCAGTACTTC
CASSLGRLYEQYF
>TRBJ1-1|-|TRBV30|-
TGTGCCCACCGTTGGGGGCCGAACACTGAAGCTTTCTTT
CAHRWGPNTEAFF
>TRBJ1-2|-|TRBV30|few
TGTGCCTGGAGTGCCTTAGATCCCGGGACATATTCATATGGCTACACCTTC
CAWSALDPGTYSYGYTF
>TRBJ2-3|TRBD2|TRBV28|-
TGTGCCAGCAGTTTAACGGCTAGCGGGAGCACAGATACGCAGTATTTT
CASSLTASGSTDTQYF
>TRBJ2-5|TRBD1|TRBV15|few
TGTGCCACCAGCAGAGTGACAGGGGGCGGTGAGACCCAGTACTTC
CATSRVTGGGETQYF
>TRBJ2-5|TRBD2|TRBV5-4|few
TGTGCCAGCAGCTGGGGAGGGCGGCCTAGCCCGGAGACCCAGTACTTC
CASSWGGRPSPETQYF
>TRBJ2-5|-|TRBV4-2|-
TGTGCCAGCAGCCAAGTATCCCCGGGGACCCAGTACTTC
CASSQVSPGTQYF
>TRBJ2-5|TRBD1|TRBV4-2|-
TGTGCCAGCAGCCAGGGTCCAGACACAGGGGAAAAGACCCAGTACTTC
CASSQGPDTGEKTQYF
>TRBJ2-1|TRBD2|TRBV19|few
TGTGCCAGTAGTGTACTAGCGGAGGCGTACAATGAGCAGTTCTTC
CASSVLAEAYNEQFF
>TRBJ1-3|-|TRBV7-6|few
TGTGCCAGCAGCCCAGGAGGAAGCTTGGGAAACACCATATATTTT
CASSPGGSLGNTIYF
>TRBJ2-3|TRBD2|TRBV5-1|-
TGCGCCAGCAGCTGGACTAGTTCGTCCGATACGCAGTATTTT
CASSWTSSSDTQYF
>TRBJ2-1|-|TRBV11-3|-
TGTGCCAGCAGCGTAGGACAGTACAATGAGCAGTTCTTC
CASSVGQYNEQFF
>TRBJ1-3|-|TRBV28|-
TGTGCCAGCAGTTTACATTCCCCCGGGGGACTTGGAAACACCATATATTTT
CASSLHSPGGLGNTIYF
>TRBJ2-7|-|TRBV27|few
TGTGCCAGCAGTTCGGGAGTGGGGGGCGAGCAGTACTTC
CASSSGVGGEQYF
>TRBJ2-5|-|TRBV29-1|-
TGCAGCGTTGGATTTCGGGGGAGCGGAGAGACCCAGTACTTC
CSVGFRGSGETQYF
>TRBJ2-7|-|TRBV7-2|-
TGTGCCAGCAGCTTTACATCCTACGAGCAGTACTTC
CASSFTSYEQYF
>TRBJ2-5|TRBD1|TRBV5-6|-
TGTGCCAGCAGCTTCGGACAGGGGGTTGTAGAGACCCAGTACTTC
CASSFGQGVVETQYF
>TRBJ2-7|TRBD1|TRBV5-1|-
TGCGCCAGCAGCTCCAGACAGGGAATGGGCGAGCAGTACTTC
CASSSRQGMGEQYF
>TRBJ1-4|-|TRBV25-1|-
TGTGCCAGCAGTGACCTTAACAGGGACCGGGAAAAACTGTTTTTT
CASSDLNRDREKLFF
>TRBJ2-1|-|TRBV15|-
TGTGCCACCAGCAGTCCCAGAACAGGGTCCTACAATGAGCAGTTCTTC
CATSSPRTGSYNEQFF
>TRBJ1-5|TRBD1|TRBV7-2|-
TGTGCCAGCAGCATTAGGGGGCACGAGGGCAATCAGCCCCAGCATTTT
CASSIRGHEGNQPQHF
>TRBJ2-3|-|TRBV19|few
TGTGCCAGTAGTATAACGGCAGGGATGGGTACAGATACGCAGTATTTT
CASSITAGMGTDTQYF
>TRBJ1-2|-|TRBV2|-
TGTGCCAGCAGTGGTGCCGGGCGAGGGCCTTATGGCTACACCTTC
CASSGAGRGPYGYTF
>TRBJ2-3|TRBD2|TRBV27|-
TGTGCCAGCAGTTTATGGGCTAGCGGGGGCACAGATACGCAGTATTTT
CASSLWASGGTDTQYF
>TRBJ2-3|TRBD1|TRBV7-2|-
TGTGCCAGCAGCCCACTAGTACGGACAGGGCTAGATACGCAGTATTTT
CASSPLVRTGLDTQYF
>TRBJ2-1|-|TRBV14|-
TGTGCCAGCAGCCAAGTCTGGGCGGCCCAGGGCAAACCGTTCTTC
CASSQVWAAQGKPFF
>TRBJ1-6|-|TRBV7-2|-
TGTGCCAGCAGGGGCAACTGGAATTCACCCCTCCACTTT
CASRGNWNSPLHF
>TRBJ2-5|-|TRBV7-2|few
TGTGCCAGCAGCTTCCGACTAACTCAAGAGACCCAGTACTTC
CASSFRLTQETQYF
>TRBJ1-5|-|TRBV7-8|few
TGTGCCAGCAGCCAGATGACAGCCCCCAATCAGCCCCAGCATTTT
CASSQMTAPNQPQHF
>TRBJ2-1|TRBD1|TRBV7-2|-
TGTGCCAGCAGCTTAGAAGGGGACAGATACAATGAGCAGTTCTTC
CASSLEGDRYNEQFF